A selection of T cell receptor beta chains follows, all from one sample in a study of graft-versus-host responses after intestinal transplantation. The repertoire was sequenced with immunoSEQ multiplex PCR; TCRdb's copy has only in-frame clones and lacks some. There are more than 95,000 clones in the sample; less than 90% occur only once, and over 0.8% lies in the top ten. For these receptors, no antigen is known. Sequencing used unstimulated CD4+ T cells sorted from spleen or lymph node cells, obtained before intestinal transplant. These receptors originate from a human donor who received an intestinal transplant. CDR3s include the opening cysteine and the closing phenylalanine or tryptophan. The order of the fields is D gene, clone size, J gene, V gene, CDR3 length, CDR3 protein, CDR3 DNA. D genes are given only for firm matches. Clone size, where shown, is once, few, many, or a class for clones that have expanded.

NA | NA | TRBJ2-6 | TRBV19 | 14 | CASSSYSGANVLTF | TGTGCCAGTAGTAGCTACTCTGGGGCCAACGTCCTGACTTTC
NA | NA | TRBJ1-1 | TRBV21-1 | 16 | CASSKVYGQTNTEAFF | TGTGCCAGCAGCAAAGTGTACGGACAGACGAACACTGAAGCTTTCTTT
NA | NA | TRBJ2-7 | TRBV16 | 12 | CASSQLTYEQYF | TGTGCCAGCAGCCAACTGACCTACGAGCAGTACTTC
NA | NA | TRBJ2-7 | TRBV7-6 | 14 | CASSLGAGSYEQYF | TGTGCCAGCAGCTTAGGAGCGGGCTCCTACGAGCAGTACTTC
NA | NA | TRBJ2-4 | TRBV11-2 | 16 | CASSLFDRKAKNIQYF | TGTGCCAGCAGCTTATTCGACAGAAAAGCCAAAAACATTCAGTACTTC
TRBD1 | NA | TRBJ1-2 | TRBV7-9 | 17 | CASSLISRDRANYGYTF | TGTGCCAGCAGCTTAATTTCCCGGGACAGGGCTAACTATGGCTACACCTTC
TRBD2 | NA | TRBJ2-3 | TRBV4-2 | 16 | CASSQVKRGVADTQYF | TGTGCCAGCAGCCAAGTTAAGCGGGGGGTTGCAGATACGCAGTATTTT
TRBD1 | NA | TRBJ2-2 | TRBV6-6 | 16 | CASELQTGANTGELFF | TGTGCCAGCGAGCTTCAGACAGGGGCGAACACCGGGGAGCTGTTTTTT
NA | few | TRBJ2-5 | TRBV7-2 | 15 | CASSLWASRQETQYF | TGTGCCAGCAGCTTATGGGCCTCAAGACAAGAGACCCAGTACTTC
TRBD2 | NA | TRBJ2-1 | TRBV5-1 | 15 | CASSLGASGGNEQFF | TGCGCCAGCAGCTTGGGGGCTAGCGGGGGCAATGAGCAGTTCTTC
NA | NA | TRBJ1-3 | TRBV2 | 11 | CASSARNTIYF | TGTGCCAGCAGTGCAAGAAACACCATATATTTT
NA | NA | TRBJ1-5 | TRBV5-5 | 15 | CASSLGGPQHQPQHF | TGTGCCAGCAGCTTGGGGGGACCACAACATCAGCCCCAGCATTTT
TRBD2 | NA | TRBJ2-5 | TRBV6-1 | 17 | CASSEAILAGGQETQYF | TGTGCCAGCAGTGAAGCGATTCTAGCGGGGGGGCAAGAGACCCAGTACTTC
NA | NA | TRBJ1-4 | TRBV18 | 12 | CASSQDREKLFF | TGTGCCAGCTCACAGGATCGGGAAAAACTGTTTTTT
TRBD2 | NA | TRBJ2-3 | TRBV29-1 | 16 | CSVAGTSGRDTDTQYF | TGCAGCGTCGCCGGGACTAGCGGGAGGGACACAGATACGCAGTATTTT
NA | once | TRBJ2-3 | TRBV28 | 17 | CASSSLSQGTFTDTQYF | TGTGCCAGCAGTTCTTTGTCACAGGGAACCTTCACAGATACGCAGTATTTT
NA | once | TRBJ2-7 | TRBV15 | 11 | CATSRATEQYF | TGTGCCACCAGCAGAGCAACCGAGCAGTACTTC
TRBD2 | NA | TRBJ2-1 | TRBV5-1 | 15 | CAITPGGYSYNEQFF | TGCGCCATCACTCCCGGGGGGTACTCCTACAATGAGCAGTTCTTC
NA | NA | TRBJ2-7 | TRBV15 | 14 | CATSRRGGSYEQYF | TGTGCCACCAGCAGAAGGGGTGGTTCCTACGAGCAGTACTTC
NA | NA | TRBJ1-2 | TRBV2 | 14 | CASSEVEGRRGYTF | TGTGCCAGCAGTGAGGTCGAAGGGAGAAGGGGCTACACCTTC
TRBD2 | NA | TRBJ2-3 | TRBV30 | 16 | CAWSPGLASTTYTQYF | TGTGCCTGGAGTCCCGGACTAGCGAGCACCACATATACGCAGTATTTT
NA | NA | TRBJ1-1 | TRBV5-4 | 14 | CASSPRGGASEAFF | TGTGCCAGCAGTCCCCGGGGGGGCGCCTCTGAAGCTTTCTTT